These 3 T cell receptor beta chains were all obtained from the same sample, sequenced in a study of blood T cell repertoires in COVID-19. Clones were read by immunoSEQ multiplex PCR, and TCRdb kept only the in-frame ones, dropping some. The data hold around 42,000 clones, with more than 70% observed a single time. The specimen was peripheral blood. These TCRs come from a human donor in a cohort sampled during active COVID-19.

V and J are TRBV19 and TRBJ1-5; 9 nucleotides line up with TRBD1. Germline V gene sequence: CDR1 LNHDA, CDR2 SQIVND (reference sequence). V shed 5 bases and J 11 bases; nucleotides not matched to a gene: 7. The CDR3 is 13 residues long. The CDR3, as DNA: TGTGCCAGTAGTCTACAGGGGGCGAGGGCCCAGCATTTT. This encodes CASSLQGARAQHF.

This rearrangement joins TRBV7-9 to TRBJ2-5, with 7 bases that match TRBD1. With V trimmed by 3 bases and J by 2 bases, 6 bases remained unmatched. The CDR3 has 15 residues. CDR1 is SEHNR and CDR2 is FQNEAQ in the germline V gene (reference sequence). The CDR3 protein is CASSLAGTVQETQYF. The CDR3 region has the DNA TGTGCCAGCAGCTTGGCTGGGACAGTTCAAGAGACCCAGTACTTC.

The chain carries TRBV14 and TRBJ2-5, with a possible D match to TRBD2 (5 bases). The CDR3 contains 14 residues. The germline V and J ends were trimmed by 4 bases and 5 bases, with 14 bases remaining between them. From germline, CDR1 is SGHDN and CDR2 FVKESK. This CDR3 is CASSPGRVWETQYF. CDR3 coding DNA: TGTGCCAGCAGCCCGGGAAGGGTATGGGAGACCCAGTACTTC.